A single sample is the source of the 17 T cell receptor beta chains below, sequenced in a study of neurological immune-mediated disorders. TCRdb passed the 5' RACE reads through MiXCR, listing each CDR3 protein once. Of 35,000 or so distinct CDR3 sequences listed, 10% to 13% are singletons. Sequencing used PBMCs. The source of these receptors is a woman aged 25 to 39 with HTLV-1-associated myelopathy (HAM/TSP).

This clonotype was detected many times. This CDR3 is CSARGDEWEGATNEKLFF. The CDR3 DNA reads as TGCAGTGCTAGAGGAGATGAGTGGGAAGGTGCAACTAATGAAAAACTGTTTTTT. The chain uses TRBV20-1 and TRBJ1-4, with D uncertain. The germline gives CDR1 DFQATT, CDR2 SNEGSKA (reference sequence). CDR3 length: 18 residues. Trimming cost V 1 base and J 0 bases, with 18 bases left between them.

The table lists this clonotype with many counts. V is TRBV20-1 and J is TRBJ2-7, with 9 bases identical to TRBD2. This CDR3 contains 18 residues. The germline V gene has CDR1 DFQATT and CDR2 SNEGSKA (reference sequence). V trimming: 3 bases; J trimming: 4 bases; junction bases outside the gene matches: 19. CDR3 sequence reads: CSASWERGGGAFGYEQYF. The CDR3, as DNA: TGCAGTGCTAGCTGGGAGCGCGGCGGGGGGGCCTTCGGGTACGAGCAGTACTTC.

This clonotype was seen ten or more times. The chain has TRBV14 and TRBJ2-3; unclear D gene. CDR3 length: 17 amino acids. V dropped 0 bases and J dropped 4 bases, with 17 bases sitting between them. Looked up from germline, CDR1 is SGHDN and CDR2 is FVKESK. CDR3 in DNA: TGTGCCAGCAGCCAAGATCGGGTCTGGGCTAGACCAGATACGCAGTATTTT. It yields the protein CASSQDRVWARPDTQYF.

The sample holds many counts of this clonotype. CDR3 DNA sequence: TGTGCCAGCAGTGGAAAGTCGAACACTGAAGCTTTCTTT. This sequence encodes CASSGKSNTEAFF. The chain uses TRBV2 and TRBJ1-1; D is ambiguous. The V gene's germline CDR1 is SNHLY and CDR2 FYNNEI. The ends were cut back, 4 bases at V and 1 base at J, with 7 bases in the middle. This CDR3 is built from 13 residues.

J is TRBJ2-7 and V is TRBV18, with 9 nucleotides matching TRBD2. The V gene end was trimmed by 3 bases and the J gene end by 2 bases; junction bases not matched to a gene: 2. In germline, CDR1 is KGHSH, CDR2 LQKENI. This CDR3 is built from 14 residues. This CDR3 reads CASSPSGGAYEQYF. The CDR3 bases are TGTGCCAGCTCACCTAGCGGGGGTGCCTACGAGCAGTACTTC.

This clonotype has a count of ten or more. The gene calls are TRBV20-1 and TRBJ2-1; perhaps TRBD2 as D (6 bases). The CDR3 loop spans 14 amino acids. Germline loops: CDR1 DFQATT, CDR2 SNEGSKA (reference sequence). The ends were cut back, 2 bases at V and 1 base at J, with 9 bases in the middle. CDR3 DNA sequence: TGCAGTGCTAGAAGACTAGTGTCCTACAATGAGCAGTTCTTC. It codes for CSARRLVSYNEQFF.

In its sample, this clonotype was seen many times. The V gene is TRBV6-1, the J gene TRBJ2-3, with 8 bases fitting TRBD2. With V trimmed by 4 bases and J by 6 bases, 6 bases remained unmatched. This CDR3 region has 14 residues. The germline CDR1 and CDR2 sequences are MNHNS and SASEGT. For the CDR3, the DNA is TGTGCCAGCAGTGTTACTAGCGGCCCGGATACGCAGTATTTT. It is translated as CASSVTSGPDTQYF.

This clonotype came up many times. V is TRBV15 and J is TRBJ1-1, with D uncertain. Germline CDR1 LNHNV, CDR2 YYDKDF (reference sequence). The ends were cut back, 1 base at V and 4 bases at J, with 7 bases in the middle. The CDR3 spans 13 residues. The CDR3 DNA reads as TGTGCCACCAGCAGAGCACGGGCCACTGAAGCTTTCTTT. Its translation: CATSRARATEAFF.

This clonotype was seen more than once but under ten times. CDR3 sequence: CASSLGVGQVQETQYF. The CDR3 DNA is TGCGCCAGCAGCTTGGGCGTGGGACAGGTCCAAGAGACCCAGTACTTC. V usage is TRBV5-1 and J usage is TRBJ2-5; TRBD1 agrees at 8 bases. V shed 0 bases and J 1 base; nucleotides not matched to a gene: 5. Germline-derived CDR1 and CDR2 are SGHRS and YFSETQ. The CDR3 is 16 residues long.

This clonotype showed up many times. The DNA for the CDR3 is TGCAGTGCCCGCCGCGGACAGCCACCTAACTATGGCTACACCTTC. Its protein is CSARRGQPPNYGYTF. The chain recombines TRBV20-1 with TRBJ1-2; tentatively, D is TRBD1 (6 bases). V gave up 6 bases and J gave up 0 bases, with 17 bases separating them. This CDR3 contains 15 residues. Per the germline V gene, CDR1 is DFQATT and CDR2 is SNEGSKA (reference sequence).

Many counts were recorded for this clonotype. The chain joins TRBV20-1 to TRBJ1-5; D might be TRBD1 (5 bases). V was pared by 3 bases and J by 1 base, with 16 bases between. This CDR3 contains 16 residues. Germline V CDR1 and CDR2: DFQATT, SNEGSKA (reference sequence). This chain's CDR3 is CSASDGRRGSNQPQHF. CDR3 nucleotide sequence: TGCAGTGCTAGCGATGGCCGGAGGGGAAGCAATCAGCCCCAGCATTTT.

At least ten counts were recorded for this clonotype. The chain couples TRBV3-1 to TRBJ2-3; no firm D call. The length of the CDR3 is 11 residues. Between the trimmed V and J ends, which lost 5 bases and 6 bases, there was a span of 6 bases. Looked up from germline, CDR1 is LGHDT and CDR2 is YNNKEL (reference sequence). For the CDR3, the DNA is TGTGCCAGCAGCGGACCGGATACGCAGTATTTT. Its translation is CASSGPDTQYF.

In this sample, this clonotype turned up many times. J is TRBJ1-2 and V is TRBV7-2, with 9 bases identical to TRBD1. The CDR3 is 13 amino acids. From germline, CDR1 is SGHTA and CDR2 FQGNSA. After removal of 6 bases from V and 6 bases from J, the junction contained 5 bases not matched to a gene. CDR3 nucleotides: TGTGCCAGCAGGGACAGGGGTTCTCATGGCTACACCTTC. Its protein is CASRDRGSHGYTF.

The V and J genes are TRBV20-1 and TRBJ2-5, with D tentatively TRBD1 (6 bases). The germline V gene encodes CDR1 DFQATT and CDR2 SNEGSKA (reference sequence). V shed 0 bases and J shed 5 bases, with 13 bases lying between them. The CDR3 is made up of 14 amino acids. CDR3 coding DNA: TGCAGTGCTAGAGACCCCAGGGGTGAGGAGACCCAGTACTTC. Its translation: CSARDPRGEETQYF.

There are many counts of this clonotype. The gene calls are TRBV6-5 and TRBJ2-3; 7 bases line up with TRBD1. Per germline, CDR1 MNHEY and CDR2 SVGAGI. This CDR3 comprises 18 residues. With V trimmed by 0 bases and J by 1 base, 10 bases remained unmatched. The CDR3 nucleotides are TGTGCCAGCAGTTACTCTTTGCCGAGGGGGCAACGCACAGATACGCAGTATTTT. Translated: CASSYSLPRGQRTDTQYF.

This clonotype occurred many times. CDR3 sequence (DNA): TGCGCCAGCAGCTTGGGCGGGGCCAACACTGAAGCTTTCTTT. It specifies CASSLGGANTEAFF. V usage is TRBV5-1 and J usage is TRBJ1-1; maybe TRBD1 (5 bases). This CDR3 is 14 amino acids long. V was trimmed by 0 bases and J by 2 bases, leaving 8 bases between them. In germline, CDR1 is SGHRS, CDR2 YFSETQ.

This clonotype was seen ten or more times. The genes are TRBV16 and TRBJ2-7; D might be TRBD1 (6 bases). The germline V gene has CDR1 KGHSY and CDR2 FQNENV. Between the trimmed V and J ends, which lost 4 bases and 7 bases, there was a span of 20 bases. This CDR3 is 15 amino acids long. This chain's CDR3 is CASSPSQGLWEEQYF. The CDR3 DNA is TGTGCCAGCAGCCCCTCCCAGGGGCTATGGGAGGAGCAGTACTTC.